This is a list of T cell receptor beta chains from one sample in a study of T cells after yellow fever vaccination. TCRdb ran MiXCR on the 5' RACE reads and lists one entry per CDR3 protein. The sample carries fewer than 400,000 distinct CDR3 sequences, approximately 12% recorded once. The sequences come from CD4+ T cells sorted from PBMCs, collected 45 days after the yellow fever booster vaccination. These TCRs come from a man aged 18 to 35 who received the YFV17D yellow fever vaccine. CDR3s include the opening cysteine and the closing phenylalanine or tryptophan. A D gene is named only where the DNA matches it firmly. Clone size appears in some rows only: once, few, many, or a class for an expanded clone.

v_call	d_call	clone_size	j_call	cdr3_nt	cdr3_aa
TRBV18	-	few	TRBJ1-6	TGTGCCAGCTCACCGGTAGAATTTAAAGCCTATAATTCACCCCTCCACTTT	CASSPVEFKAYNSPLHF
TRBV3-1	TRBD1	many	TRBJ2-3	TGTGCCAGCAGCCGCGTTCGGGACAGGCAGTATTTT	CASSRVRDRQYF
TRBV9	-	few	TRBJ1-4	TGTGCCAGCAGCGTAAAGGGTTGGGTCCGCGCAACTAATGAAAAACTGTTTTTT	CASSVKGWVRATNEKLFF
TRBV7-3	TRBD2	-	TRBJ2-3	TGTGCCAGCAGCCCACAAGGGAGGGCAGATACGCAGTATTTT	CASSPQGRADTQYF
TRBV5-1	-	many	TRBJ2-4	TGCGCCAGCAGCTCGCCGGGACAATTGAACATTCAGTACTTC	CASSSPGQLNIQYF
TRBV7-6	-	few	TRBJ2-1	TGTGCCAGCAGCCCTGGGTATGAGCAGTTCTTC	CASSPGYEQFF
TRBV7-9	-	few	TRBJ1-1	TGTGCCAGCAGCACACGAACAGGGATGAGGGGCACTGAAGCTTTCTTT	CASSTRTGMRGTEAFF
TRBV5-1	TRBD1	few	TRBJ2-3	TGCGCCAGCAGCCGGACAGGGATCGAGGGGGCCGGTCAAATTGCAGATACGCAGTATTTT	CASSRTGIEGAGQIADTQYF
TRBV5-4	-	few	TRBJ1-4	TGTGCCAGCAGCTTGGAGGGCAGTCTTAATGAAAAACTGTTTTTT	CASSLEGSLNEKLFF
TRBV7-9	-	-	TRBJ2-1	TGTGCCAGCAGTTCGCCGGGTCCCCTCAGCTCCTACAATGAGCAGTTCTTC	CASSSPGPLSSYNEQFF
TRBV2	-	many	TRBJ2-3	TGTGCCAGCACCTCCCAGGGGATTGGGGATACGCAGTATTTT	CASTSQGIGDTQYF
TRBV18	TRBD2	few	TRBJ2-1	TGTGCCAGCTCACCGATAGCGGGGGTTCACAATGAGCAGTTCTTC	CASSPIAGVHNEQFF
TRBV6-1	-	-	TRBJ2-2	TGTGCCAGCAGTGAGAAAGGCGCCAGATCGAACACCGGGGAGCTGTTTTTT	CASSEKGARSNTGELFF
TRBV29-1	-	few	TRBJ1-4	TGCAGCGCCGCCCCCACCGCAACTAATGAAAAACTGTTTTTT	CSAAPTATNEKLFF
TRBV5-1	-	-	TRBJ2-1	TGCGCCAGCAGCTTAGTCGGGGGCCTAAGCTCCTACAATGAGCAGTTCTTC	CASSLVGGLSSYNEQFF